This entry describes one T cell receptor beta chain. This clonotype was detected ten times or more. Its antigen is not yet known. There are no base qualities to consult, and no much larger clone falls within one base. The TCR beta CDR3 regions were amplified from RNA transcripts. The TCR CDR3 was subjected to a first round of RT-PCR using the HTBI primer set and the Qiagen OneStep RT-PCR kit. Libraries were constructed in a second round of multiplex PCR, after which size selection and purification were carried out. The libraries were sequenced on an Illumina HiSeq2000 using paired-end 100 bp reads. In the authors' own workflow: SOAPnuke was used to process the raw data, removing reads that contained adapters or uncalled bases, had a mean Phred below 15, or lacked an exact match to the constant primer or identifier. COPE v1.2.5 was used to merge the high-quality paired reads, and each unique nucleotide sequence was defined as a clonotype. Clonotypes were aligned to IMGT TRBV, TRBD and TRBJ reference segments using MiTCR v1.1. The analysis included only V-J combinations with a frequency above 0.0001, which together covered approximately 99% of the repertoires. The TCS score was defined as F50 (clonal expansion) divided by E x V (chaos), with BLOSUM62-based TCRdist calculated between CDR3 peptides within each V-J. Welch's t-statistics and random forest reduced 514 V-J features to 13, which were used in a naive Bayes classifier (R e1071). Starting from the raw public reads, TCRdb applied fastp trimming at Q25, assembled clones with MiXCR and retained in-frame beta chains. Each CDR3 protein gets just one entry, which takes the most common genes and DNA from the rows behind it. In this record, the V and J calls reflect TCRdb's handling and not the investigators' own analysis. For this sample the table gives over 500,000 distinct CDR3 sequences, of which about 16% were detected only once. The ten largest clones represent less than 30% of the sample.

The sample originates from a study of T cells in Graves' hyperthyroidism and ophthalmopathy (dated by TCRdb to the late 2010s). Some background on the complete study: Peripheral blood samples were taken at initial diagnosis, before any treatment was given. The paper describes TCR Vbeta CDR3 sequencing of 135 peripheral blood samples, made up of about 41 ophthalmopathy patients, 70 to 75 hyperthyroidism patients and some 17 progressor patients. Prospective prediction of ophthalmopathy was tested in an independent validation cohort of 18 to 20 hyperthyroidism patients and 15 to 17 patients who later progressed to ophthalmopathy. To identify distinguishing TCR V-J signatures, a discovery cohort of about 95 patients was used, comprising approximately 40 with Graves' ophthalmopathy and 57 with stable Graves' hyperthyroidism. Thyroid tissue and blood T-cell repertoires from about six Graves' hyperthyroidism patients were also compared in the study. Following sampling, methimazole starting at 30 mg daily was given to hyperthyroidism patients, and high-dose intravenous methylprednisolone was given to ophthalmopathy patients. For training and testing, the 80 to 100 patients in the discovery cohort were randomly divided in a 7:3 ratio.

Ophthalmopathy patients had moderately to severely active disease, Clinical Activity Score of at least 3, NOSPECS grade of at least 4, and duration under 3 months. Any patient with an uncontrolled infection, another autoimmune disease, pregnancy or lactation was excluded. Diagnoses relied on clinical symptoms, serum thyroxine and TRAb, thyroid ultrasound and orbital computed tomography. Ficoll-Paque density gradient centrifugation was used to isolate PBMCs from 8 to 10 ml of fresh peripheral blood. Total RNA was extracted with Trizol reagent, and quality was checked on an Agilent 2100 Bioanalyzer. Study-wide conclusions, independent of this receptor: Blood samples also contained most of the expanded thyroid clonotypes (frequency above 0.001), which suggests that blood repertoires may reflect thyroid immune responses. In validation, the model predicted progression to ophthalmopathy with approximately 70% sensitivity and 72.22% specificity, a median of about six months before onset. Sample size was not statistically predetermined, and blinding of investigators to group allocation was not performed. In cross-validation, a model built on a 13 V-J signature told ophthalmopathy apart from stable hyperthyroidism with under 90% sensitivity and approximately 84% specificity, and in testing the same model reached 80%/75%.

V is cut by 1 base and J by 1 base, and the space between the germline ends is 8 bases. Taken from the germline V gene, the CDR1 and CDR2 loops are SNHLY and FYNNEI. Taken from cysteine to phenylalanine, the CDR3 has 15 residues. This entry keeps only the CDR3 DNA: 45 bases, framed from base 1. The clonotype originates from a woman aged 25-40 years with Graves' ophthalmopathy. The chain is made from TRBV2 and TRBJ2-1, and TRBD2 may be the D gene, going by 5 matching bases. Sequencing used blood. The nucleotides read TGTGCCAGCAGTGAAGTACTAGAATCCTACAATGAGCAGTTCTTC. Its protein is CASSEVLESYNEQFF.